Listed here are 10 T cell receptor beta chains from one sample, sequenced in a study of T-cell reconstitution after alpha-beta-depleted transplantation in children. Construction of the TCRbeta library involved unique molecular identifiers. TCRdb re-derived calls from the PCR reads in MiXCR, one entry per CDR3 protein. Among some 8,000 distinct CDR3 sequences, about an eighth were seen once, and the ten largest hold approximately 51%. The source material was PBMCs, mostly from graft donor cells, sampled 60 days after TCRalphabeta/CD19-depleted stem cell transplant. The receptors come from a patient between 2 and 9 years old who had a stem cell transplant for inherited bone marrow failure, so the T cells may come from the graft donor.

This clonotype was counted ten times or more. The V call is TRBV6-5, the J call TRBJ1-2; D is uncertain. Trimming cost V 8 bases and J 5 bases, with 12 bases left between them. Germline lookup yields CDR1 MNHEY and CDR2 SVGAGI. The CDR3 runs to 12 residues. This chain's CDR3 is CASLDWVYGYTF. CDR3 DNA sequence: TGTGCCAGCCTTGACTGGGTTTATGGCTACACCTTC.

V gene TRBV5-2 combines with J gene TRBJ1-1; TRBD1 is taken as the D call from the table, unchecked against the DNA. TRBV5-2 is a recognized pseudogene. The CDR3 covers 8 residues. The DNA of the CDR3 is TGTGCTGTCTTCTTGGGGGTCTTT. Amino acid sequence: CAVFLGVF.

In its sample, this clonotype ranks as large (0.1 to 1%). The chain recombines TRBV7-9 with TRBJ2-3; 7 bases align to TRBD2. The CDR3 extends over 16 amino acids. Germline trimming cut 1 base from V and 2 bases from J; bases unmatched to any gene: 6. Germline CDR1 SEHNR, CDR2 FQNEAQ (reference sequence). DNA for the CDR3: TGTGCCAGCAGCTTAGTAGATAGCGGGCCCACAGATACGCAGTATTTT. Translating gives CASSLVDSGPTDTQYF. The entire variable domain, with the rest obtained from reference TRBV7-9 and TRBJ2-3, is as follows: DTGVSQNPRHKITKRGQNVTFRCDPISEHNRLYWYRQTLGQGPEFLTYFQNEAQLEKSRLLSDRFSAERPKGSFSTLEIQRTEQGDSAMYLCASSLVDSGPTDTQYFGPGTRLTVL.

This clonotype was recorded many times. The DNA for the CDR3 is TGTGCCAGCAGCTTATCACAGGACGGCGGCTATGGCTACACCTTC. This sequence encodes CASSLSQDGGYGYTF. The chain recombines TRBV7-9 with TRBJ1-2; TRBD1 is a possible D gene (5 bases). CDR3 length: 15 amino acids. Trimming left V 2 bases short and J 4 bases short, with 14 bases between. CDR1 is SEHNR, CDR2 FQNEAQ, per germline (reference sequence).

This clonotype is classed as large. The chain joins TRBV7-2 to TRBJ1-2; D is possibly TRBD1 (5 bases). Trimming took 5 bases from V and 8 from J, leaving 18 bases between them. Germline CDR1 is SGHTA and CDR2 is FQGNSA. This CDR3 comprises 14 residues. The CDR3 here is CASSRTGTADGYTF. CDR3 DNA sequence: TGTGCCAGCAGCCGTACCGGGACGGCTGACGGCTACACCTTC.

At least ten counts were recorded for this clonotype. This chain uses TRBV18 with TRBJ2-1; 7 positions agree with TRBD2. Trimming removed 0 bases from V and 7 bases from J; junction bases left unmatched: 6. The CDR3 spans 15 residues. The germline V gene has CDR1 KGHSH and CDR2 LQKENI. Here the CDR3 reads CASSPPSGWANEQFF. The CDR3 DNA sequence: TGTGCCAGCTCACCACCTAGCGGGTGGGCGAATGAGCAGTTCTTC.

This clonotype was picked up many times. The chain combines TRBV18 with TRBJ1-1; maybe TRBD1 (5 bases). The CDR3 has 13 amino acids. Germline lookup yields CDR1 KGHSH and CDR2 LQKENI. Trimming left V 1 base short and J 4 bases short, with 7 bases between. The CDR3 loop reads CASSPRGGTEAFF. DNA of the CDR3: TGTGCCAGCTCACCACGGGGGGGCACTGAAGCTTTCTTT.

This clonotype was seen at least ten times. This chain joins TRBV3-1 and TRBJ1-1; D not certain. CDR3 length equals 14 residues. CDR1 and CDR2 (germline): LGHDT, YNNKEL (reference sequence). The V end lost 2 bases, the J end lost 0 bases, and 7 bases lay between the germline ends. CDR3 region: CASSQWRMNTEAFF. The CDR3 DNA sequence: TGTGCCAGCAGCCAATGGAGGATGAACACTGAAGCTTTCTTT.

This clonotype was recorded many times. This sequence joins TRBV7-2 and TRBJ2-7, with D perhaps matching TRBD2 (5 bases). Looked up from germline, CDR1 is SGHTA and CDR2 is FQGNSA. This CDR3 is built from 14 residues. The V end was cut by 5 bases, the J end by 3 bases, with 14 bases between. CDR3 loop: CASSPMSGHYEQYF. CDR3 coding DNA: TGTGCCAGCAGCCCCATGAGCGGTCACTACGAGCAGTACTTC.

The V call is TRBV7-9, the J call TRBJ1-1; TRBD1 aligns across 7 bases. The V and J ends lost 3 bases and 2 bases, in that order; junction bases with no gene match: 3. Germline V gene lookup returns CDR1 SEHNR and CDR2 FQNEAQ (reference sequence). The CDR3 contains 14 residues. The CDR3 sequence: CASSFNRGNTEAFF. CDR3 sequence (DNA): TGTGCCAGCAGCTTCAACAGGGGTAACACTGAAGCTTTCTTT.